The entry below describes one T cell receptor delta chain. Its antigen is not identified. The template was reverse-transcribed extracted RNA. Pooled V-gene forward primers with one constant-region reverse primer generated the CDR3 amplicons by multiplex PCR. TCRdb reprocessed the multiplex PCR reads using CATT. The sample records 70,000 or so delta-chain clones, about 38% being singletons. The germline gives CDR1 TSWWSYY, CDR2 QGS. The length of the CDR3 is 19 residues. The V and J ends lost 2 bases and 7 bases respectively, with 29 bases between them. This sample stems from a study of Vδ1+ human thymocytes. Study-wide results and limits: Highly polyclonal TRG and TRD repertoires with Gaussian CDR3 length distributions appeared in thymus.

The source material was Vdelta1+ gamma-delta thymocytes from the thymus. This sample's subset: FACS-sorted CD3+ TCRalphabeta- TCRVdelta1+ TCRVdelta2- thymocytes. This sequence was found in a boy in the first two years of life who had congenital heart surgery. V gene TRDV1 combines with J gene TRDJ1, with D maybe TRDD2 (6 bases). CDR3 sequence (DNA): TGTGCTCTTGGGGAATGGAGGCCTTCCCGCCATACCTCTCCGCTTAAACTCATCTTT. Protein sequence: CALGEWRPSRHTSPLKLIF.